The 14 T cell receptor beta chains below were found in one sample sequenced in a study of control samples from healthy donors and cancer patients. The repertoire was sequenced with immunoSEQ multiplex PCR; TCRdb's copy has only in-frame clones and lacks some. Of 150,000 to 180,000 clones in the sample, about 94% were seen once. Sequencing used blood. These TCRs come from a man aged 35 to 55 in good health.

The chain links TRBV6-5 to TRBJ2-7; no definite D call. Germline-derived CDR1 and CDR2 are MNHEY and SVGAGI. With 9 bases removed from V and 4 bases from J, the gap between germline ends came to 13 bases. This CDR3 is built from 12 residues. The CDR3 nucleotides read TGTGCCAGTCAGTCCGGATCTTACGAGCAGTACTTC. Protein product: CASQSGSYEQYF.

V is TRBV6-5 and J is TRBJ2-5; 9 bases are shared with TRBD2. CDR1 and CDR2 (germline): MNHEY, SVGAGI. The CDR3 runs 15 residues. With V trimmed by 6 bases and J by 7 bases, 12 bases remained unmatched. The CDR3 spells CASSPERGARLTQYF. The CDR3 nucleotides are TGTGCCAGCAGCCCCGAGCGGGGGGCGCGGTTGACCCAGTACTTC.

In nucleotides, the CDR3 is TGTGCCAGCAGCCCTAGGCCTTTGACAGGCTACACCGGGGAGCTGTTTTTT. This sequence encodes CASSPRPLTGYTGELFF. The genes are TRBV9 and TRBJ2-2; D is perhaps TRBD1 (6 bases). The CDR3 runs to 17 residues. Germline CDR1 reads SGDLS; CDR2 reads YYNGEE. Trimming cost V 4 bases and J 3 bases, with 19 bases left between them.

The chain uses TRBV29-1 and TRBJ1-4, with TRBD1 matching over 7 bases. Germline values: CDR1 SQVTM, CDR2 ANQGSEA. V shed 7 bases and J 5 bases; nucleotides not matched to a gene: 7. The CDR3 consists of 13 residues. The CDR3 nucleotides read TGCAGCGCCACGACAGGGCTCAATGAAAAACTGTTTTTT. It codes for CSATTGLNEKLFF.

The V gene is TRBV28, the J gene TRBJ1-5; 7 nucleotides match TRBD1. The germline V gene encodes CDR1 MDHEN and CDR2 SYDVKM. The CDR3 is 15 residues long. J was trimmed by 9 bases and V by 3 bases; bases with no gene match: 11. The CDR3 DNA reads TGTGCCAGCAGTTTGGGGGGGGACAGATCTCGGCCCCAGCATTTT. Protein product: CASSLGGDRSRPQHF.

The chain is built from TRBV2 and TRBJ2-7, with 7 bases fitting TRBD1. The CDR3 totals 13 residues. CDR1 is SNHLY, CDR2 FYNNEI, per germline. The ends lost 4 bases at V and 9 bases at J; junction bases unmatched: 9. CDR3 in amino acids: CASSGGTARGQYF. The CDR3 nucleotides read TGTGCCAGCAGTGGGGGGACAGCCCGCGGGCAGTACTTC.

This clone was detected only once. This chain links TRBV6-2 or TRBV6-3 with TRBJ1-5; no clear D. V was clipped by 5 bases and J by 6 bases, with 14 bases between them. Germline V gene lookup returns CDR1 MNHEY and CDR2 SVGEGT. This CDR3 is 14 amino acids long. CDR3 nucleotide sequence: TGTGCCAGCAGTCCCGGGAAGTCTGGTCAGCCCCAGCATTTT. It translates to CASSPGKSGQPQHF.

This chain uses TRBV6-4 with TRBJ1-1, with TRBD1 matching 9 bases. The V gene end was trimmed by 5 bases and the J gene end by 4 bases; junction bases not matched to a gene: 2. The length of the CDR3 is 13 residues. In germline, CDR1 is MRHNA, CDR2 SNTAGT. The CDR3 nucleotides read TGTGCCAGCAGTTCGACAGGGGGCACTGAAGCTTTCTTT. Translated: CASSSTGGTEAFF.

The J gene is TRBJ1-2, the V gene TRBV5-1; the D is unclear. The germline gives CDR1 SGHRS, CDR2 YFSETQ. V was shortened by 1 base and J by 0 bases, with 4 bases between the two germline ends. CDR3 length: 13 amino acids. CDR3: CASSLPSNYGYTF. For the CDR3, the DNA is TGCGCCAGCAGCTTGCCCTCTAACTATGGCTACACCTTC.

This clone has more than one count but fewer than ten. The chain joins TRBV28 to TRBJ1-1; D is uncertain. This CDR3 is built from 13 residues. The V and J ends lost 6 bases and 1 base respectively, with 9 bases between them. The V gene's germline CDR1 is MDHEN and CDR2 SYDVKM. The CDR3 sequence: CASRAPQNTEAFF. CDR3 DNA: TGTGCCAGCAGGGCCCCTCAGAACACTGAAGCTTTCTTT.

The chain is built from TRBV3-1 (or the pseudogene TRBV3-2) and TRBJ1-6; TRBD1 is a possible D gene (5 bases). Trimming took 4 bases from V and 4 from J, leaving 14 bases between them. Germline CDR1 and CDR2: LGHDT and YNNKEL (reference sequence). CDR3 size: 16 residues. The CDR3 is CASSLSGAAYNSPLHF. The CDR3 coding sequence is TGTGCCAGCAGCCTAAGCGGGGCAGCTTATAATTCACCCCTCCACTTT.

The chain links TRBV24-1 to TRBJ2-3; 7 bases agree with TRBD1. The length of the CDR3 is 12 residues. The V gene end was trimmed by 5 bases and the J gene end by 8 bases; junction bases not matched to a gene: 3. Germline V lookup: CDR1 KGHDR, CDR2 SFDVKD. The CDR3 DNA reads TGTGCCACCAGTGGGTACAGGGGTACGCAGTATTTT. Its protein product is CATSGYRGTQYF.

J is TRBJ2-3 and V is TRBV5-1; 11 bases align to TRBD2. This CDR3 contains 19 residues. Germline lookup yields CDR1 SGHRS and CDR2 YFSETQ. Unmatched junction bases numbered 21, after V lost 9 bases and J lost 3 bases. CDR3 in amino acids: CATRRRASGGILETDTQYF. CDR3 bases: TGCGCCACCCGTCGACGAGCTAGCGGGGGGATCCTGGAGACAGATACGCAGTATTTT.

J is TRBJ1-3 and V is TRBV27; a possible D gene is TRBD1 (5 bases). The length of the CDR3 is 16 residues. The ends were cut back, 9 bases at V and 4 bases at J, with 22 bases in the middle. Germline CDR1 reads MNHEY; CDR2 reads SMNVEV (reference sequence). The DNA for the CDR3 is TGTGCCAGTGGGGACCGACCTGGGTCGCGGGGAAACACCATATATTTT. The encoded protein is CASGDRPGSRGNTIYF.